This record concerns one TCR beta chain sequence. This clonotype was counted at least ten times. It has no known antigen specificity. It has no much larger one-base neighbor in the sample; base qualities were not kept. This record belongs to a study of T cells in Graves' hyperthyroidism and ophthalmopathy (dated by TCRdb to the late 2010s). The study in broad terms: Peripheral blood was sampled at the time of initial diagnosis, prior to any treatment. TCR V-J signatures able to tell the groups apart were searched for in a discovery cohort of some 100 patients, of whom about 40 had Graves' ophthalmopathy and more than 55 had stable Graves' hyperthyroidism. An independent validation cohort of under 20 hyperthyroidism patients and 17 patients who later progressed to ophthalmopathy tested prospective prediction of ophthalmopathy. For training and testing, the 100 or so patients in the discovery cohort were randomly divided in a 7:3 ratio. The study also compared thyroid tissue and blood T-cell repertoires from roughly 6 Graves' hyperthyroidism patients. After blood sampling, hyperthyroidism patients were treated with methimazole at a starting dose of 30 mg daily, and ophthalmopathy patients were treated with high-dose intravenous methylprednisolone. According to the paper, TCR Vbeta CDR3 sequencing was carried out on 120 to 150 peripheral blood samples, which came from more than 40 ophthalmopathy, roughly 75 hyperthyroidism and roughly 17 progressor patients. Overall results and qualifications from the work: Blood samples also contained most of the expanded thyroid clonotypes (frequency above 0.001), which suggests that blood repertoires may reflect thyroid immune responses. Sample size was not statistically predetermined, and blinding of investigators to group allocation was not performed. During validation, the model predicted progression to ophthalmopathy a median of about 5.9 months ahead of onset, with 60% to 71% sensitivity and 72% to 85% specificity. A 13 V-J signature model separated ophthalmopathy from stable hyperthyroidism, with about 88% sensitivity and 81.08% specificity in cross-validation and 80%/75% in testing.

The TCR beta CDR3 regions were amplified from the RNA transcripts. For the first round of RT-PCR on the TCR CDR3, the HTBI primer set was used together with the Qiagen OneStep RT-PCR kit. The libraries were constructed in a second round of multiplex PCR and then size-selected and purified. Paired-end sequencing of the libraries was performed with 100 bp reads on an Illumina HiSeq2000. In the original analysis: SOAPnuke was used to process the raw data, throwing out any read that contained adapters or uncalled bases, had a mean Phred below 15, or lacked an exact constant-primer or identifier match. COPE v1.2.5 was used to merge high-quality paired reads, and clonotypes were defined as unique nucleotide sequences. MiTCR v1.1 was used to align clonotypes to the IMGT TRBV, TRBD and TRBJ reference segments. The analysis was restricted to V-J combinations with a frequency above 0.0001, which together covered roughly 99% of the repertoires. A TCS score was defined as the ratio of F50 (clonal expansion) to E x V (chaos), with BLOSUM62-based TCRdist applied between CDR3 peptides within each V-J. Welch's t-statistics and random forest reduced 500 to 650 V-J features to 13, which were used in a naive Bayes classifier (R e1071). TCRdb applied fastp at Q25 and MiXCR to the public reads, then kept only in-frame beta chains. Here each entry gathers all rows of one CDR3 protein and keeps the most common genes and DNA. TCRdb, not the authors, supplied the V and J calls. The sample includes hundreds of thousands of distinct CDR3 sequences, with roughly 14% observed a single time. The ten largest clones add up to 13% of the sample.

The CDR3 measures 14 amino acids from cysteine to phenylalanine. CDR3 DNA is the only sequence kept; it has 42 bases, read in frame from the first base. According to the germline V gene, CDR1 reads MNHNS and CDR2 reads SASEGT. V is shortened by 5 bases, J by 7 bases, and the region joining them spans 14 bases. Ophthalmopathy patients had moderately to severely active disease, with a Clinical Activity Score of 3 or more, a NOSPECS grade of 4 or more, and a disease duration of less than 3 months. The study excluded patients with uncontrolled infections, other autoimmune diseases, pregnancy or lactation. Diagnoses were based on clinical symptoms, serum thyroxine and TRAb, thyroid ultrasound and orbital computed tomography. PBMCs were separated from approximately 10 ml of fresh peripheral blood using Ficoll-Paque density gradient centrifugation. Total RNA was extracted with Trizol reagent, and quality was checked on an Agilent 2100 Bioanalyzer.

Sequencing input: blood. The chain employs TRBV6-1 and TRBJ1-4; no D segment can be confidently identified. This clonotype originated in a man younger than 35 with Graves' ophthalmopathy. The CDR3 loop reads CASSSGSEGEKLFF. The nucleotide sequence reads TGTGCCAGCAGTTCCGGGTCCGAAGGTGAAAAACTGTTTTTT.